The source of this T cell receptor (beta chain) is a study of T cell responses to AZD1222 COVID-19 vaccine (dated by TCRdb to about 2021). For context, the study as a whole: Because spike-specific TCR depth and breadth did not differ between the two schedules, AZD1222 recipients who got a second dose at roughly 4 weeks were pooled with those who got a second dose at roughly 12 weeks. Trial participants were enrolled by age into 18-55, 56-69 and 70-plus year subgroups, with around 150, 28 and 57 TCR-sequenced participants respectively. A total of about 250 trial participants underwent TCR sequencing, of whom nearly 210 had received two doses of AZD1222 and 26 had received two doses of the MenACWY control vaccine. General findings and caveats noted by the study authors: Participants were mostly white British, with more females than males. The authors suggested clonal diversity may have been underestimated. Because no samples from the day 14 peak response were available, repertoires could be characterized only after the peak T cell response. Conclusions about previously exposed vaccinees were limited because only a handful of AZD1222 recipients were SARS-CoV-2 seropositive at baseline. Epitopes outside the regions mutated in the B.1.351 and B.1.1.7 variants were reportedly recognized by nearly half of the unique spike-specific TCRs. After two AZD1222 doses, both the breadth and the depth of spike-specific TCRs were significantly higher than at day 0 and than in MenACWY recipients. The 56-69-year group was small, and its depth increase did not reach significance, likely because of low power. Vaccine-associated CD4 TCRs spanned the whole spike protein, with dominant responses in regions 160-218 and 743-854.

The time point label, as the study defines it: baseline before first vaccination. Samples from vaccinated people were obtained from the UK trials COV001 and COV002, which included a single-blind randomized controlled phase 2/3 trial of AZD1222 (ChAdOx1 nCoV-19) in healthy adults. For TCRbeta chain sequencing, PBMC samples were collected from trial participants at day 0 and at day 28 after the second dose. From cysteine to phenylalanine, the CDR3 is 15 amino acids long. Only the CDR3 DNA is retained, 45 bases long and in frame from the first base. The germline V gene provides CDR1 ENHRY and CDR2 SYGVKD. V loses 11 bases of germline sequence and J loses 1 base, and the interval between the two ends is 21 bases. The CDR3 regions of human TCRbeta chains were subjected to immunosequencing. The original methods were these. TCRs in the repertoires were compared against a reference library of SARS-CoV-2-specific TCRs that had been generated with the MIRA antigen-specificity platform. Breadth was defined as the fraction of unique TCRs that were SARS-CoV-2-associated. Depth was defined as the fraction of total T cells that were SARS-CoV-2-associated. Using the MIRA data, each spike-specific TCR was assigned both to the spike region to which the TCR was reactive and to a CD4 or CD8 class. Log10-transformed breadth and depth values were compared by one-way ANOVA with Sidak's multiple comparisons tests. TCRdb obtained this table from immuneACCESS and retained in-frame rearrangements with V and J assigned. These tables miss some clones; where compared with another copy, unresolved V genes account for less than half of the shortfall, and the remainder is unexplained. The DNA was the basis for D and trimming; V, J and clone size are from that table. The sample profile shows approximately 100,000 clones; over 80% of them were found once. The biggest ten clones account for around 8.7% of the sample.

As to this clone: This receptor's antigen is unknown. The sample holds no much larger clone one base away, and base qualities are not on file.

Rearrangement joined TRBV10-3 to TRBJ2-7; the D segment may tentatively be TRBD1 or TRBD2, each giving 6 matched bases. This TCR was recovered from an adult in good health. Material: peripheral blood, obtained on day 0 of AZD1222 vaccination. The DNA reads as follows: TGTGCCTCCGAACAGGGTTTCGGGACTTCCTACGAGCAGTACTTC. Translated, it reads CASEQGFGTSYEQYF.